Detailed here is one T cell receptor (beta chain). In the authors' workflow: Using reference gene primer amplification, nucleated cell counts were estimated. Here immunoSEQ multiplex PCR was the method, and the copy in TCRdb shows in-frame clones only, minus some. V, J and clone size were drawn from that table, and D and trimming were deduced from the DNA. Among about 160,000 clones listed, 87% were seen once. The data originate from a study of blood T cell repertoires in COVID-19. The V and J ends lost 2 bases and 4 bases, in that order; junction bases with no gene match: 2. Germline V gene lookup returns CDR1 SGHTA and CDR2 FQGTGA. The CDR3 runs to 15 residues.

Sequencing was done on a sample of peripheral blood. The receptor was derived from a man older than 75 with acute or convalescent COVID-19. The chain couples TRBV7-3 to TRBJ2-5, with 12 nucleotides matching TRBD1. As DNA, the CDR3 is TGTGCCAGCAGCTTAGGGACAGGGGGCCGAGAGACCCAGTACTTC. Protein: CASSLGTGGRETQYF.